A single T cell receptor beta chain is shown here with its context. What it binds is not known. These data are taken from a study of cytomegalovirus exposure and HLA in healthy donors. Study-level points and caveats: It was shown in a later analysis that HLA-associated TCR beta chains were more clonally expanded than other, equally common chains.

Both 60 Vbeta primers and 13 Jbeta primers went into the PCR. Sequenced by immunoSEQ multiplex PCR; TCRdb stores in-frame clones only, minus some. The profile shows 100,000 to 150,000 clones, about 86% of them singletons. The CDR3 totals 14 residues. In germline, CDR1 is GTSNPN, CDR2 SVGIG (reference sequence). The sequencing input was PBMCs. The clonotype originates from a man aged 18 to 29 in good health and CMV-seronegative. J is TRBJ2-5 and V is TRBV30, with D maybe TRBD1 (6 bases). The J call is doubtful: the DNA matches TRBJ2-7 better. The CDR3 region has the DNA TGTGCCGGCAAGGACAGCCACCTCTCCTACGAGCAGTACTTC. This gives the protein CAGKDSHLSYEQYF.